Shown below are 25 T cell receptor beta chains from a single sample sequenced in a study of T-cell memory formation after mild COVID-19. TCRdb independently ran MiXCR on the 5' RACE reads; one entry per CDR3 protein. The repertoire holds a few hundred thousand distinct CDR3 sequences, with less than 25% as singletons. The sample taken for sequencing was PBMCs or a T cell subset sorted from them (not recorded which). Receptor source: an adult woman who had mild COVID-19 (a few samples of this study predate the infection). Cell type and time point are not known.

The V gene is TRBV14, the J gene TRBJ1-2, with no clear D. The V end was cut by 1 base, the J end by 8 bases, with 14 bases between. CDR1 is SGHDN, CDR2 FVKESK, per germline. CDR3 size: 14 residues. CDR3 sequence reads: CASSQVGSPVGYTF. DNA of the CDR3: TGTGCCAGCAGCCAAGTCGGGTCCCCCGTGGGCTACACCTTC.

This clonotype was picked up a small number of times. V gene TRBV6-6 combines with J gene TRBJ1-1; D may be TRBD1 (5 bases). V lost 2 bases, J lost 5 bases, and 9 bases lay in between. The CDR3 is 13 amino acids. From germline, CDR1 is MNHNY and CDR2 SVGAGI (reference sequence). CDR3 amino acids: CASSYTRGTEAFF. CDR3 DNA: TGTGCCAGCAGTTACACGAGGGGTACTGAAGCTTTCTTT.

This clonotype was observed at least ten times. The J gene is TRBJ2-7, the V gene TRBV6-2 or TRBV6-3; tentative D call: TRBD1 (5 bases). The germline V gene has CDR1 MNHEY and CDR2 SVGEGT. V gave up 5 bases and J gave up 2 bases, with 16 bases separating them. This CDR3 has 15 residues. The CDR3 region is CASSPAGFGAYEQYF. CDR3 DNA sequence: TGTGCCAGCAGTCCGGCAGGGTTCGGCGCCTACGAGCAGTACTTC.

The chain employs TRBV27 and TRBJ2-7; 7 nucleotides line up with TRBD1. This CDR3 is built from 13 residues. Looked up from germline, CDR1 is MNHEY and CDR2 is SMNVEV (reference sequence). Losses at the gene ends were 6 bases for V and 2 bases for J; bases not matched to a gene: 4. CDR3 coding DNA: TGTGCCAGCAGCCACAGGGGAACCTACGAGCAGTACTTC. Encoded protein: CASSHRGTYEQYF.

The chain couples TRBV24-1 to TRBJ2-1; 7 bases are shared with TRBD2. CDR1 and CDR2 from the germline V gene are KGHDR and SFDVKD. The J segment lost 7 bases and the V segment lost 1 base, leaving 9 bases of the junction unmatched. CDR3 size: 16 residues. CDR3 coding DNA: TGTGCCACCAGTGATTTCGGTGCGGGAGCAGGGAATGAGCAGTTCTTC. It is translated as CATSDFGAGAGNEQFF.

The chain combines TRBV18 with TRBJ1-1; D is possibly TRBD1 (6 bases). The CDR3 length is 14 residues. Germline V gene data show CDR1 as KGHSH and CDR2 as LQKENI. Trimming took 8 bases from V and 3 from J, leaving 16 bases between them. The CDR3 sequence is CASHTGKAHTEAFF. The CDR3 region has the DNA TGTGCCAGCCATACAGGGAAAGCCCACACTGAAGCTTTCTTT.

V is TRBV20-1 and J is TRBJ1-1; D call uncertain. The CDR3 is 14 amino acids. Trimming removed 1 base from V and 4 bases from J, with 13 bases in between. The germline V gene encodes CDR1 DFQATT and CDR2 SNEGSKA (reference sequence). The CDR3 protein is CSARGKVLATEAFF. The CDR3 coding sequence is TGCAGTGCTAGAGGAAAGGTTTTGGCCACTGAAGCTTTCTTT.

The chain joins TRBV27 to TRBJ2-2, with 7 bases that match TRBD1. CDR1 and CDR2 (germline): MNHEY, SMNVEV (reference sequence). Trimming at V came to 0 bases and at J to 6 bases, leaving 7 bases not matched to a gene. The CDR3 extends over 16 amino acids. CDR3 coding DNA: TGTGCCAGCAGTTTATCACAGGGGACCCTCTCCGGGGAGCTGTTTTTT. Amino acids: CASSLSQGTLSGELFF.

In this sample, this clonotype turned up a few times. The V gene is TRBV27, the J gene TRBJ1-6; D remains unclear. Germline V gene data show CDR1 as MNHEY and CDR2 as SMNVEV (reference sequence). This CDR3 comprises 14 residues. V dropped 4 bases and J dropped 5 bases, with 9 bases sitting between them. The CDR3 DNA is TGTGCCAGCAGTTGGGGTCTGGATAATTCACCCCTCCACTTT. Protein product: CASSWGLDNSPLHF.

In this sample, this clonotype turned up a few times. The rearrangement links TRBV2 to TRBJ2-5; tentatively, D is TRBD2 (6 bases). CDR3 length equals 16 residues. CDR1 and CDR2 (germline): SNHLY, FYNNEI. With 7 bases removed from V and 6 bases from J, the gap between germline ends came to 24 bases. For the CDR3, the DNA is TGTGCCAGCAAGAAAGGACGGGAGCAGGCGTATCAGACCCAGTACTTC. Its translation: CASKKGREQAYQTQYF.

The chain joins TRBV12-3 or TRBV12-4 to TRBJ1-2; possible D gene TRBD1, 6 bases. The CDR3 covers 17 residues. Trimming took 7 bases from V and 5 from J, leaving 26 bases between them. The DNA for the CDR3 is TGTGCCAGCATCGCCCGCGGGGGGGCCCCTACCCCTTATGGCTACACCTTC. Translation gives CASIARGGAPTPYGYTF.

A few counts support this clonotype. The CDR3 sequence is CSVVIAGVEQFF. Written as DNA, the CDR3 is TGCAGCGTTGTTATAGCGGGAGTTGAGCAGTTCTTC. The chain recombines TRBV29-1 with TRBJ2-1; 9 nucleotides match TRBD2. This CDR3 comprises 12 residues. Germline assignment: CDR1 SQVTM and CDR2 ANQGSEA. Unmatched junction bases numbered 4, after V lost 4 bases and J lost 9 bases.

This clonotype was seen at least ten times. This rearrangement joins TRBV5-1 to TRBJ2-5; TRBD2 might be the D (5 bases). This CDR3 spans 14 amino acids. The germline V gene encodes CDR1 SGHRS and CDR2 YFSETQ. Between the trimmed V and J ends, which lost 0 bases and 5 bases, there was a span of 11 bases. CDR3 sequence (DNA): TGCGCCAGCAGCTTGGGACCGCGGGCGGAGACCCAGTACTTC. This codes for CASSLGPRAETQYF.

This clonotype turned up a few times. The V gene is TRBV5-1, the J gene TRBJ2-1, with D maybe TRBD2 (6 bases). V was trimmed by 2 bases and J by 6 bases, leaving 12 bases between them. CDR3 length equals 14 residues. Germline lookup yields CDR1 SGHRS and CDR2 YFSETQ. The CDR3 nucleotides read TGCGCCAGCAGCTTCGCGGGAACGGGCAATGAGCAGTTCTTC. Amino acid sequence: CASSFAGTGNEQFF.

This clonotype has ten or more counts. The CDR3 nucleotides read TGCGCCAGCAGCTTGGTCGGCGGGAGGGTTAATGAGCAGTTCTTC. It codes for CASSLVGGRVNEQFF. This chain uses TRBV5-1 with TRBJ2-1, with TRBD2 matching 9 bases. Germline-derived CDR1 and CDR2 are SGHRS and YFSETQ. CDR3 length: 15 residues. The trim removed 0 bases at V and 7 bases at J, leaving 5 bases unmatched.

In its sample, this clonotype was seen many times. The chain combines TRBV7-2 with TRBJ2-7, with D possibly being TRBD2 (6 bases). The CDR3 has 15 residues. Germline V CDR1 and CDR2: SGHTA, FQGNSA. V lost 1 base to trimming and J lost 0 bases, with 10 bases between them. The CDR3 sequence: CASSLEGSGSYEQYF. CDR3 coding DNA: TGTGCCAGCAGCTTAGAAGGTAGCGGCTCCTACGAGCAGTACTTC.

The chain carries TRBV7-2 and TRBJ2-1; 13 nucleotides match TRBD2. Trimming at V came to 1 base and at J to 12 bases, leaving 15 bases not matched to a gene. This CDR3 is 18 amino acids long. Germline assignment: CDR1 SGHTA and CDR2 FQGNSA. In DNA form, the CDR3 reads TGTGCCAGCAGCTTAGGAGCGGGGGGCGGACTAGCGGGAGATGGGCAGTTCTTC. Its protein product is CASSLGAGGGLAGDGQFF. Full variable domain (remainder filled in from reference TRBV7-2 and TRBJ2-1): GAGVSQSPSNKVTEKGKDVELRCDPISGHTALYWYRQSLGQGLEFLIYFQGNSAPDKSGLPSDRFSAERTGGSVSTLTIQRTQQEDSAVYLCASSLGAGGGLAGDGQFFGPGTRLTVL.

This clonotype showed up just a few times. The chain combines TRBV29-1 with TRBJ2-1; D possibly corresponds to TRBD2 (6 bases). Germline lookup yields CDR1 SQVTM and CDR2 ANQGSEA. V was trimmed by 6 bases and J by 6 bases, leaving 18 bases between them. The CDR3 extends over 14 amino acids. The CDR3 DNA reads as TGCAGCGTGACTAGGATCGTCCCCTCCAATGAGCAGTTCTTC. Protein sequence: CSVTRIVPSNEQFF.

In its sample, this clonotype was seen a few times. The rearrangement links TRBV12-3 or TRBV12-4 to TRBJ1-2; D is ambiguous. Trimming stripped 6 bases from V and 4 bases from J, with 15 bases between. The CDR3 is 14 amino acids. The CDR3 DNA reads TGTGCCAGCAGCAAACGGGATCTCACCTATGGCTACACCTTC. Protein sequence: CASSKRDLTYGYTF.

The gene calls are TRBV20-1 and TRBJ1-1; no clear D gene. V lost 6 bases, J lost 1 base, and 18 bases lay in between. CDR3 length equals 15 residues. Germline values: CDR1 DFQATT, CDR2 SNEGSKA (reference sequence). Here the CDR3 reads CSAIRLGSSNTEAFF. CDR3 nucleotide sequence: TGCAGTGCCATTCGATTGGGCAGTTCGAACACTGAAGCTTTCTTT.

The chain links TRBV18 to TRBJ2-2; D is ambiguous. V dropped 5 bases and J dropped 8 bases, with 15 bases sitting between them. The CDR3 contains 14 residues. CDR1 is KGHSH, CDR2 LQKENI, per germline. Here the CDR3 reads CASSADTLLGELFF. CDR3 DNA sequence: TGTGCCAGCTCAGCAGATACACTACTGGGGGAGCTGTTTTTT.

V usage is TRBV30 and J usage is TRBJ1-3; possible D gene TRBD1, 5 bases. The CDR3 runs to 15 residues. V shed 3 bases and J shed 3 bases, with 15 bases lying between them. Germline CDR1 and CDR2: GTSNPN and SVGIG (reference sequence). In DNA, the CDR3 is TGTGCCTGGAGCGCACCCGGGGCGCGTGGAAACACCATATATTTT. Its protein is CAWSAPGARGNTIYF.

This rearrangement joins TRBV27 to TRBJ2-1; 8 bases are shared with TRBD1. V shed 3 bases, J shed 5 bases, and the junction held 3 bases outside the gene matches. The CDR3 extends over 14 amino acids. CDR1 and CDR2 (germline): MNHEY, SMNVEV (reference sequence). Here the CDR3 reads CASSFRDRNNEQFF. The CDR3 coding sequence is TGTGCCAGCAGTTTCAGGGACAGGAACAATGAGCAGTTCTTC.

This clonotype occurred a few times. The chain carries TRBV15 and TRBJ2-7; TRBD2 aligns across 11 bases. Germline trimming cut 1 base from V and 3 bases from J; bases unmatched to any gene: 14. CDR1 LNHNV and CDR2 YYDKDF come from the germline V gene (reference sequence). The CDR3 is made up of 19 amino acids. CDR3 protein: CATSRGGFSGRVLSYEQYF. For the CDR3, the DNA is TGTGCCACCAGCAGAGGTGGATTTAGCGGGAGGGTTTTGAGCTACGAGCAGTACTTC. Combining the CDR3 with reference TRBV15 and TRBJ2-7 gives the whole variable domain DAMVIQNPRYQVTQFGKPVTLSCSQTLNHNVMYWYQQKSSQAPKLLFHYYDKDFNNEADTPDNFQSRRPNTSFCFLDIRSPGLGDTAMYLCATSRGGFSGRVLSYEQYFGPGTRLTVT.

This clonotype came up a few times. The chain has TRBV6-1 and TRBJ1-5, with D tentatively TRBD1 (6 bases). The CDR3 spans 16 residues. Trimming cost V 6 bases and J 9 bases, with 24 bases left between them. Germline assignment: CDR1 MNHNS and CDR2 SASEGT. The CDR3 DNA reads as TGTGCCAGCAGCTCGGACAGTTGGGGGTGGGGCAGGCCCCAGCATTTT. Translating gives CASSSDSWGWGRPQHF.